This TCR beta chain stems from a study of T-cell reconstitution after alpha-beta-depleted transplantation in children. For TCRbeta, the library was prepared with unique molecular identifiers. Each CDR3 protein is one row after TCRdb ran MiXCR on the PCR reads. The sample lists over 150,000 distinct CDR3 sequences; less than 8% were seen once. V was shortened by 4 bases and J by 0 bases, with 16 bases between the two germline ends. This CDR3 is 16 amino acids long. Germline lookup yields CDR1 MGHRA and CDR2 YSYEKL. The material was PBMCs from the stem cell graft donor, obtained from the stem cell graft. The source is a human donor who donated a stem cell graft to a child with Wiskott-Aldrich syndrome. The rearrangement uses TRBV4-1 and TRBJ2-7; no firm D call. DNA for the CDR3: TGCGCCAGCAGCCGAAGGTACCAGGAAAACTCCTACGAGCAGTACTTC. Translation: CASSRRYQENSYEQYF.